The clone carrying this TCR beta chain was counted ten times or more. Its target is unknown. The second PCR ran 7 to 11 cycles with a sample-barcoded 5' primer and J-beta primers. MiXCR was run by TCRdb on the 5' RACE reads, yielding one entry per CDR3 protein. The sample records about 1,800,000 distinct CDR3 sequences, over 25% being singletons. This record comes from a study of blood T cells in healthy people across ages. Germline values: CDR1 SQVTM, CDR2 ANQGSEA. This CDR3 is 14 amino acids long. Trimming cost V 6 bases and J 4 bases; bases outside gene matches: 7. Study-wide findings and caveats: Aged donors had fewer naive CD4+ cells and lower diversity than long-lived donors. Naive T cell percentage by flow cytometry tracked strongly with beta diversity.

Donors ranged from about 6 to 95 years old and were healthy Caucasians in Russia. No fewer than 7 million PBMCs went into each sample. Sequences were obtained from blood. V and J are TRBV29-1 and TRBJ1-1; 11 bases match TRBD1. This TCR derives from a woman aged 25-40 years in good health. The CDR3 sequence: CSVTVGTGGTEAFF. For the CDR3, the DNA is TGCAGCGTCACGGTGGGGACAGGGGGCACTGAAGCTTTCTTT.